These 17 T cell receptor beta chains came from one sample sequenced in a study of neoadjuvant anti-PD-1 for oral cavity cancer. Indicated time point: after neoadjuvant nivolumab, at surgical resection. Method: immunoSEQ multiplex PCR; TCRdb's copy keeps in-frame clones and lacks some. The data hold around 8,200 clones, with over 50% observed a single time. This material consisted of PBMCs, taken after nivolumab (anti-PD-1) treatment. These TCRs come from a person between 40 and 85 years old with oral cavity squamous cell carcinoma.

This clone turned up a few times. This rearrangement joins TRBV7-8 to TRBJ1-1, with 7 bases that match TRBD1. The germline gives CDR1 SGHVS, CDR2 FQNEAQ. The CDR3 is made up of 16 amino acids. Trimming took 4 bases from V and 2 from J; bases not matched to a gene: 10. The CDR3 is CASSYYRGRYNTEAFF. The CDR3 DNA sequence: TGTGCCAGCAGCTACTACAGGGGTAGATACAACACTGAAGCTTTCTTT.

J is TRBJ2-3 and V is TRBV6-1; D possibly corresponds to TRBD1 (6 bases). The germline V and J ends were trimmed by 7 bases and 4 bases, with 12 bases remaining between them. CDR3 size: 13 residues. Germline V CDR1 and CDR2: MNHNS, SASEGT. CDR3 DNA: TGTGCCAGCATTGGGGGCGCGGCAGATACGCAGTATTTT. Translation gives CASIGGAADTQYF.

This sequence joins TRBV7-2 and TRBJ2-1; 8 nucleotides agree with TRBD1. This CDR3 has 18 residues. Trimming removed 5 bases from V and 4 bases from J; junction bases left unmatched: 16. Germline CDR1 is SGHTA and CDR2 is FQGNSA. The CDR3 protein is CASSLPADRALPYNEQFF. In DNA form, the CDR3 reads TGTGCCAGCAGCCTACCCGCGGACAGGGCCCTCCCTTACAATGAGCAGTTCTTC.

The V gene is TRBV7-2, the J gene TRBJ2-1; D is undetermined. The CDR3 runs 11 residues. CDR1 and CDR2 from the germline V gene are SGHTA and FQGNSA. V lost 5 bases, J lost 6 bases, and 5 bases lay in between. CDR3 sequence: CASSPANEQFF. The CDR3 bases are TGTGCCAGCAGCCCGGCCAATGAGCAGTTCTTC.

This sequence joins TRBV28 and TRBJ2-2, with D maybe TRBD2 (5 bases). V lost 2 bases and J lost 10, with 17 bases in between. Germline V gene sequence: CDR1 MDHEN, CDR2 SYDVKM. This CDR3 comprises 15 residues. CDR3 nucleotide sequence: TGTGCCAGCAGTTTAGGACTTTTCGAGAGTTCGGAGCTGTTTTTT. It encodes CASSLGLFESSELFF.

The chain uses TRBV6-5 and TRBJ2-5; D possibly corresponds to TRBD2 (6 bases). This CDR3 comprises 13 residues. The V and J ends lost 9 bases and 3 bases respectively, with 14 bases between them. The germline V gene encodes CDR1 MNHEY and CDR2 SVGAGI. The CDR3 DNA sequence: TGTGCCAGTAACCAGGGAGGCGAAGAGACCCAGTACTTC. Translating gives CASNQGGEETQYF.

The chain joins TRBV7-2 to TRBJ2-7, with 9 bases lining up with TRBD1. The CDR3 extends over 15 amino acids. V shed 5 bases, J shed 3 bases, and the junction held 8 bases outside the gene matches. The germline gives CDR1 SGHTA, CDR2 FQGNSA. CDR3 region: CASSRQGGRNYEQYF. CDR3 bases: TGTGCCAGCAGCCGACAGGGGGGGAGGAACTACGAGCAGTACTTC.

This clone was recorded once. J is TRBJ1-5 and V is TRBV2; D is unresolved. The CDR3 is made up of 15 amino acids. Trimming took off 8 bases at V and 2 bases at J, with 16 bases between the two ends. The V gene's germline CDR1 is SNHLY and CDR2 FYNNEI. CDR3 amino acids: CASAIEGNGNQPQHF. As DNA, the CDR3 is TGTGCCAGCGCAATCGAAGGGAATGGCAATCAGCCCCAGCATTTT.

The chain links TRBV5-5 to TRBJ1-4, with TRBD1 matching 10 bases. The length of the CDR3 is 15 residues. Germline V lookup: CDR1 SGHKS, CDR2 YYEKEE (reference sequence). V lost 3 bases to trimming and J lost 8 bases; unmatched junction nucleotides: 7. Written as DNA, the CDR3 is TGTGCCAGCAGCTCCTGGGGACAGGGGAACGAAAAACTGTTTTTT. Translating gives CASSSWGQGNEKLFF.

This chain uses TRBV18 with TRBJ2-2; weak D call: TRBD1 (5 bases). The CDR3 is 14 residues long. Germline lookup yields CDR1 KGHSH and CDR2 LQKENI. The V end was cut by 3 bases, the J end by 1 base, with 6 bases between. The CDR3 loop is CASSPDRNTGELFF. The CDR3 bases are TGTGCCAGCTCACCCGACAGGAACACCGGGGAGCTGTTTTTT.

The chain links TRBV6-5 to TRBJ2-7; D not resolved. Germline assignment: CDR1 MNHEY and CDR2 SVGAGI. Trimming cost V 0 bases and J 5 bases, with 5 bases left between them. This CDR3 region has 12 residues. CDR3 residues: CASSYSTNEQYF. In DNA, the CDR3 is TGTGCCAGCAGTTACTCAACAAACGAGCAGTACTTC.

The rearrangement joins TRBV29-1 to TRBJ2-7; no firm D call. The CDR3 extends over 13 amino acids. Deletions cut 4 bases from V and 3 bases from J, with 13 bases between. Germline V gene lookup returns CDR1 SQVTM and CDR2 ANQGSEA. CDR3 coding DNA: TGCAGCGTTGTTAAAGGGCCTTTCTACGAGCAGTACTTC. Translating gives CSVVKGPFYEQYF.

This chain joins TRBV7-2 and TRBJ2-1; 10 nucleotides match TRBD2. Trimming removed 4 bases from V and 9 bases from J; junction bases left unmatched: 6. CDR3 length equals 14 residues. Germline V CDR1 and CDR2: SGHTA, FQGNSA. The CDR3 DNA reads TGTGCCAGCAGCTCAGCGGGGGGGCCGGCTGAGCAGTTCTTC. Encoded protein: CASSSAGGPAEQFF.

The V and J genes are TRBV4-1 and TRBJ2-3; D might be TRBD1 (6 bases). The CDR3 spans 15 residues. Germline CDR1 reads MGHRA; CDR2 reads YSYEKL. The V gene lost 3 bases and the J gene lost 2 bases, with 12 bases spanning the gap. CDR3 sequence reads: CASSHSDRTTDTQYF. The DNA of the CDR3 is TGCGCCAGCAGCCACTCGGACAGAACCACAGATACGCAGTATTTT.

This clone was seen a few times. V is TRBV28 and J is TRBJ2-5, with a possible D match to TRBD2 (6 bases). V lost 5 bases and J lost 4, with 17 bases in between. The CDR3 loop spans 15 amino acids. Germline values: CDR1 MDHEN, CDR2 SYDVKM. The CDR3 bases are TGTGCCAGCAGTCCCCGACCGGGGGAGGTAGAGACCCAGTACTTC. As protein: CASSPRPGEVETQYF.

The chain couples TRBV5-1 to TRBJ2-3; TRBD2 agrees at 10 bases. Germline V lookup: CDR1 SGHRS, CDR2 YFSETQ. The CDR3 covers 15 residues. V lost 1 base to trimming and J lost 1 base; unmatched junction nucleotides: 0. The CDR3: CASSLTSGGTDTQYF. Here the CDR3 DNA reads TGCGCCAGCAGCTTGACTAGCGGGGGCACAGATACGCAGTATTTT.

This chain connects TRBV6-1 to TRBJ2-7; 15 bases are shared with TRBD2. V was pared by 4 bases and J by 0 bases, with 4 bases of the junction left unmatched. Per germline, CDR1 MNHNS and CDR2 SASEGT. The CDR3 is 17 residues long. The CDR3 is CASSGGLAGGSSYEQYF. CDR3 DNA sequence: TGTGCCAGCAGTGGCGGACTAGCGGGGGGGAGCTCCTACGAGCAGTACTTC.